This T cell receptor (beta chain) was retrieved from a study of T cell responses to AZD1222 COVID-19 vaccine. The CDR3 sequence is 10 residues long. V dropped 6 bases and J dropped 11; count of bases not matched to a gene: 5. CDR1 is SQVTM and CDR2 is ANQGSEA in the germline V gene. Data came from immunoSEQ multiplex PCR; TCRdb stores just in-frame clones and leaves some out. The sample consists of around 110,000 clones, roughly 84% of them appearing once. The J gene is TRBJ1-1, the V gene TRBV29-1; 8 bases align to TRBD1. This TCR came from an adult in good health. This specimen consisted of peripheral blood, obtained on day 0 of AZD1222 vaccination. CDR3 sequence reads: CSVLDREAFF. DNA for the CDR3: TGCAGCGTACTGGACAGGGAGGCTTTCTTT. Full variable domain (rest looked up from reference TRBV29-1 and TRBJ1-1): SAVISQKPSRDICQRGTSLTIQCQVDSQVTMMFWYRQQPGQSLTLIATANQGSEATYESGFVIDKFPISRPNLTFSTLTVSNMSPEDSSIYLCSVLDREAFFGQGTRLTVV.